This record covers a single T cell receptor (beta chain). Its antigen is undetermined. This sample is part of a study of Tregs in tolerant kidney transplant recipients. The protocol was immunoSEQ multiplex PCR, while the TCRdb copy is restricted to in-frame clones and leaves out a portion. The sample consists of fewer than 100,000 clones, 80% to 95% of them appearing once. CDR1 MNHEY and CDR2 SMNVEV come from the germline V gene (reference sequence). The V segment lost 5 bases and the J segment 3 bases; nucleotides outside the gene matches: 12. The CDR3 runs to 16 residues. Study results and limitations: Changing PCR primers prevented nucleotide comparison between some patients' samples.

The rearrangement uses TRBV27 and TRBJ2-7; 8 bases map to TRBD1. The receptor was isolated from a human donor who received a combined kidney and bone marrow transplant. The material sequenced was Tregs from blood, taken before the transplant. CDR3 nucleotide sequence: TGTGCCAGCAGTCCAGGGACAGGAAAAGCGAACTACGAGCAGTACTTC. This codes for CASSPGTGKANYEQYF.